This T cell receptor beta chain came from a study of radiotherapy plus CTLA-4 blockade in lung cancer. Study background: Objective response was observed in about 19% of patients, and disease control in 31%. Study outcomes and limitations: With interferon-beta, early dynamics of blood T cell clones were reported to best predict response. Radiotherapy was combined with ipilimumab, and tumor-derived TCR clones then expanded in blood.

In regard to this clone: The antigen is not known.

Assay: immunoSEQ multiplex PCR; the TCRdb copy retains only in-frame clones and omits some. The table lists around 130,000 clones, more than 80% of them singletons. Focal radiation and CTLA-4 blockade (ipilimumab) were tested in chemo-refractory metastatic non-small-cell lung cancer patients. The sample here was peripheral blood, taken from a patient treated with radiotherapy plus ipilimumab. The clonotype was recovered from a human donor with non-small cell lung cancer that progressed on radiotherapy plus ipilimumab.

The CDR3 is CASSFGNQPQHF. CDR3 coding DNA: TGTGCCAGCAGCTTCGGCAATCAGCCCCAGCATTTT. The J gene is TRBJ1-5, the V gene TRBV5-6; D not certain. CDR3 size: 12 residues. Germline lookup yields CDR1 SGHDT and CDR2 YYEEEE. V lost 2 bases to trimming and J lost 2 bases, with 2 bases between them.